This paragraph covers one TCR beta chain sequence. Its antigen is undetermined. The sample originates from a study of T-cell memory formation after mild COVID-19. TCR alpha and TCR beta cDNA libraries carrying sample barcodes and UMIs came from 5'RACE with constant-segment primers. TCRdb reprocessed the 5' RACE reads with MiXCR, giving one entry per CDR3 protein. The sample has approximately 300,000 distinct CDR3 sequences; roughly 8.2% are singletons. The CDR3 consists of 13 residues. CDR1 is GTSNPN and CDR2 is SVGIG in the germline V gene (reference sequence). The V gene lost 5 bases and the J gene lost 2 bases, with 10 bases spanning the gap. Study-level findings and limits: While clones contracting from day 15 to 85 were balanced between CD4 and CD8, later expanders leaned CD4+. Mostly located in CM and EM were contracting CD4+ clones, with contracting CD8+ clones located in EMRA.

The sequence derives from a man aged 18-30 years who had mild COVID-19 (a few samples of this study predate the infection). Cell type and time point are not known. This sequence joins TRBV30 and TRBJ1-5, with TRBD1 as a possible D gene (6 bases). Sequencing input: PBMCs or a T cell subset sorted from them (not recorded which). The DNA for the CDR3 is TGTGCCTGGGAACAGGGCGGCAATCAGCCCCAGCATTTT. It specifies CAWEQGGNQPQHF. The full variable domain, in which reference TRBV30 and TRBJ1-5 provide the parts outside the CDR3, is SQTIHQWPATLVQPVGSPLSLECTVEGTSNPNLYWYRQAAGRGLQLLFYSVGIGQISSEVPQNLSASRPQDRQFILSSKKLLLSDSGFYLCAWEQGGNQPQHFGDGTRLSIL.